This T cell receptor beta chain was obtained from a study of T cells in Graves' hyperthyroidism and ophthalmopathy. Diagnosis rested on symptoms, serum thyroxine and TRAb, thyroid ultrasound, and orbital computed tomography. Researchers took RNA transcripts and amplified the TCR beta CDR3 regions from them. TCR CDR3 underwent first-round RT-PCR with the HTBI primer set. TCRdb recomputed calls from the multiplex PCR reads with MiXCR, one row per CDR3 protein. The sample lists about 660,000 distinct CDR3 sequences, over 40% occurring once. This clonotype was recorded at least ten times. What it binds is unknown. CDR1 is SEHNR, CDR2 FQNEAQ, per germline (reference sequence). J lost 7 bases, V lost 1 base, and 6 bases had no gene match. There are 16 residues in the CDR3. General study results and limits: Most thyroid clonotypes expanded above 0.001 were also detected in blood.

Sequencing used peripheral blood or thyroid tissue (not recorded which). This TCR was sampled from an adult man with Graves' disease, either hyperthyroidism or ophthalmopathy (not recorded which). The J gene is TRBJ1-6, the V gene TRBV7-9, with 8 nucleotides matching TRBD1. CDR3 sequence (DNA): TGTGCCAGCAGCTTAGGTGGGGACAGGTGGAATTCACCCCTCCACTTT. Amino acids: CASSLGGDRWNSPLHF.